Given below is one T cell receptor beta chain in context. This clone was found a few times. What this receptor recognizes is not known. The input lacks base qualities; no much larger clone sits a single base away. The data derive from a study of shared clonotypes between healthy human individuals (dated by TCRdb to between 2020 and 2021). Turning to the overall study: The cohort included three men and two women between 18 and 49 years of age. Blood TCR repertoires of four to six healthy adults were deeply sequenced to estimate repertoire size and the extent of clonotype sharing between individuals. Leukapheresis yielded between about 0.85 and 10 billion PBMCs per donor. For each donor, CD4 naive and CD4 memory were each run on three plates, CD8 naive on two plates, and CD8 memory on one plate. To increase sequencing depth and limit assay-specific biases, different laboratories used diverse techniques to prepare libraries and sequence TCR repertoires. Broad study findings and their caveats: Pairwise subsampling led to the expectation that sequencing depth would affect the degree of clonotype sharing among donors. Only blood was sampled, and tissue TCR repertoires likely differ from those in blood. Naive subsets generally had larger estimated clonotype richness than memory subsets did. Sharing across a handful of donors was observed for roughly 5% of naive CD4, about 3.2% of naive CD8, about 2.5% of memory CD4, and 0.4% of memory CD8 clonotypes. Higher generation probabilities were observed for clonotypes shared by all four sorted-subset donors than for non-shared clonotypes. Incomplete sequencing was indicated by rarefaction of sorted-subset datasets, despite the large sequencing depth. Because the study included only a small number of donors, the genetic and exposure-history diversity represented was limited.

The donors were healthy, HIV-negative adults with no recently reported acute infections or vaccinations. All donors were Caucasian adults living in Nashville, Tennessee, USA. CD4+ T cells were enriched by magnetic negative selection; naive cells were then positively selected on CD45RA, and the negative fraction formed the memory subset. Blood was collected by leukapheresis, and PBMCs were isolated by Ficoll-Histopaque density gradient centrifugation and then cryopreserved in liquid nitrogen vapor phase. Analytical flow cytometry was used to check the purity and quantity of every magnetically sorted T cell population. From each sorted fraction, genomic DNA was isolated and quantified by UV absorbance on a Nanodrop 2000c. Using the deep immunoSEQ assay, multiplex PCR amplified TCR CDR3 regions from genomic DNA. Genomic DNA extracted from each cell subset was distributed evenly over all wells of several immunoSEQ 96-well plates, and each plate served as one replicate. For sorted subsets, around 200 ng genomic DNA, equal to some 28,000 T cell genomes, was loaded into each replicate PCR. The purified libraries were quantified using a Qubit 3.0 fluorometer, sized with a Bioanalyzer 2100, and then quantified again using the KAPA Library Quantification kit. A separate single-read 150-cycle Illumina NextSeq 550 flow cell was used to sequence each immunoSEQ 96-well plate. The paper's data handling went like this. Because the immunoSEQ output held only junctional sequences and lacked quality scores, the filtering could not match the filtering applied to full-length reads. To assign V/J genes and CDR3, sequences were annotated using PyIR, a Python wrapper for IgBLAST v1.9, with IMGT germline references. Any read was removed if the V/J assignment was weak (E-value above 1e-6), the CDR3 was missing, or the read contained stop codons, out-of-frame junctions, or ambiguous translated residues. V3J clonotypes were defined by identical inferred V gene, J gene, and CDR3 amino acid sequence. The percentage overlap between two repertoires was calculated by dividing the number of shared unique clonotypes by the size of the smaller repertoire. RTK rarefaction, the Chao1 estimator, and Recon v2.1 estimates of unobserved clonotypes were used to assess repertoire richness. OLGA was used to compute generation probabilities for all TCRbeta clonotypes that the gDNA method yielded from four donors. Held by TCRdb, this immuneACCESS table contains in-frame sequences only and omits some clones. Under half of the omission traces to an unresolved V gene where checked; the cause of the rest is unknown. V, J and clone size derive from that table, while D and trimming were established from the DNA sequence. The sample yields some 2,400,000 clones; approximately 95% were counted once. The ten largest make up more than 0.1% of the sample.

The CDR1 and CDR2 encoded by the germline V gene are MDHEN and SYDVKM. Including the terminal cysteine and phenylalanine, the CDR3 comprises 15 residues. Just the 45-base CDR3 DNA is kept, in frame starting at base 1. V is trimmed back by 6 bases and J by 2 bases, and the junction contains 8 bases that no gene match accounts for. The chain employs TRBV28 and TRBJ2-7, with TRBD1 matching 9 junction bases. The sequenced sample was naive CD4+ T cells sorted from blood. What the cell subset or site label conveys for this sample: CD45RA+ positively selected. This clonotype originated in a man between 18 and 35 years old in good health. CDR3 reads: CASRARDRVPYEQYF. The DNA reads TGTGCCAGCAGGGCCCGGGACAGGGTCCCCTACGAGCAGTACTTC.